This T cell receptor beta chain is from a study of T cell responses to AZD1222 COVID-19 vaccine. Comment on this clone: Its target is unknown.

Per the germline V gene, CDR1 is SGHNT and CDR2 is YYREEE (reference sequence). This CDR3 comprises 15 residues. The V and J ends lost 3 bases and 5 bases respectively, with 15 bases between them. Libraries were prepared by immunoSEQ multiplex PCR; TCRdb keeps only in-frame clonotypes and omits some of them. The repertoire holds 90,000 to 110,000 clones, with 88% as singletons. Study conclusions and caveats: The study identified only six AZD1222 recipients as seropositive at baseline. An increase in Spike-specific TCR breadth and depth was observed after two AZD1222 doses. A mostly white British donor set with more females was recruited, and clonal diversity was possibly underestimated. Samples come after the peak T cell response, not at day 14.

The TCR was taken from an adult in good health. This chain connects TRBV5-4 to TRBJ2-4; D possibly uses TRBD1 or TRBD2 (5 bases each). The source material was peripheral blood, sampled on day 0 of MenACWY control vaccination. CDR3: CASSSRGQGENIQYF. In DNA, the CDR3 is TGTGCCAGCAGCTCCCGGGGCCAGGGCGAAAACATTCAGTACTTC.